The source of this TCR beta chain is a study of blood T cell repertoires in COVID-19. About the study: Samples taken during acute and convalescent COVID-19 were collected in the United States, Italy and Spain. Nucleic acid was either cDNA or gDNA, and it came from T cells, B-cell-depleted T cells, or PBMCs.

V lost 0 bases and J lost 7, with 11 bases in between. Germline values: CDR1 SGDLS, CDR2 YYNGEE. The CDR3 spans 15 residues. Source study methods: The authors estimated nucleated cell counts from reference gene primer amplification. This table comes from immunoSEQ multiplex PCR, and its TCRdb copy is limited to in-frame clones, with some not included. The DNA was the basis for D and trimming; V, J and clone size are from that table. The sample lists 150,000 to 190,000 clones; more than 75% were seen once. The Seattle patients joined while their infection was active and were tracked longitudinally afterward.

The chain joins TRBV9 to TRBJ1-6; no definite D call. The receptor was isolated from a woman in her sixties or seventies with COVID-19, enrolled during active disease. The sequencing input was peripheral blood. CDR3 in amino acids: CASSVGTVPNSPLHF. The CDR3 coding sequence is TGTGCCAGCAGCGTAGGTACTGTCCCAAATTCACCCCTCCACTTT.